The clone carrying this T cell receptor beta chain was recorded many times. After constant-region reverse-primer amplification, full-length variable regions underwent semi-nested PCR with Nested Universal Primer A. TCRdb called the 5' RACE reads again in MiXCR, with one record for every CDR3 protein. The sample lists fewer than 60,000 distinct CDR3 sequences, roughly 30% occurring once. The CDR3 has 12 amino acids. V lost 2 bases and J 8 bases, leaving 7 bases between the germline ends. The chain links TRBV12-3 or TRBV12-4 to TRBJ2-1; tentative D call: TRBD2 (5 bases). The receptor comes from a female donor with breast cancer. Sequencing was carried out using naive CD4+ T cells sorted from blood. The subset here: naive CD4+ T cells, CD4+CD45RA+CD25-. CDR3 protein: CASSLSRDEQFF. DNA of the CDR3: TGTGCCAGCAGTTTATCGCGGGATGAGCAGTTCTTC.